This T cell receptor beta chain is drawn from a study of tumor-infiltrating lymphocytes in primary liver carcinoma. Overall study findings and caveats: Overlap between tumor regions exceeded overlap of tumor with adjacent tissue or blood.

Note on this clonotype: Its specificity is unknown. Because the CDR3 is missing its conserved closing phenylalanine or tryptophan, this is likely a read error. The limits of the CDR3 on the DNA are not certain, so only TCRdb's listed CDR3 is given.

For each extraction, RNA and DNA were obtained together from 20-30 mg of unsorted bulk tissue. Primary liver carcinoma in the patients was surgically resected. Patients were treatment-naive with chronic HBV infection. Total RNA (roughly 550 ng) served as template for TCR beta cDNA synthesis primed by a constant-region primer. Investigators got TCR beta libraries out of three nested multiplex PCR rounds, done with slightly modified ARM-PCR. TCRdb passed the multiplex PCR reads through MiXCR, listing each CDR3 protein once. The sample lists tens of thousands of distinct CDR3 sequences, about 75% seen once, with 37% in the top ten. The TCR comes from a man aged 35 to 55 with primary liver carcinoma and hepatitis B virus infection. Sequencing was carried out using tumor-adjacent normal liver tissue.

This CDR3 reads CASSMTGATQPQHL. The chain links TRBV28 to TRBJ1-5; TRBD1 is the table's D call, not checked against the DNA. The CDR3 extends over 14 residues, inclusive of both ends. The germline gives CDR1 MDHEN, CDR2 SYDVKM.